This passage covers 6 T cell receptor beta chains from one sample sequenced in a study of T cell responses to AZD1222 COVID-19 vaccine. Libraries were prepared by immunoSEQ multiplex PCR; TCRdb keeps only in-frame clonotypes and omits some of them. The sample holds some 150,000 clones, less than 90% seen once. Specimen: peripheral blood, collected after recovery from COVID-19. The receptors were sampled from an adult who had recovered from COVID-19.

This chain joins TRBV15 and TRBJ2-5; possibly TRBD2 for D (6 bases). Trimming left V 1 base short and J 2 bases short, with 14 bases between. The germline CDR1 and CDR2 sequences are LNHNV and YYDKDF (reference sequence). The CDR3 extends over 16 amino acids. The CDR3 region is CATSRAGSGLQETQYF. CDR3 DNA sequence: TGTGCCACCAGCAGAGCGGGGAGCGGGTTACAAGAGACCCAGTACTTC.

The CDR3 loop is CASRKTGGRRRNQPQHF. For the CDR3, the DNA is TGTGCCAGCAGGAAGACAGGGGGCAGGAGGCGCAATCAGCCCCAGCATTTT. This chain joins TRBV28 and TRBJ1-5; 10 bases line up with TRBD1. CDR1 is MDHEN, CDR2 SYDVKM, per germline. V dropped 6 bases and J dropped 2; count of bases not matched to a gene: 10. The CDR3 is 17 residues long. The full variable domain, its missing parts supplied by reference TRBV28 and TRBJ1-5, is DVKVTQSSRYLVKRTGEKVFLECVQDMDHENMFWYRQDPGLGLRLIYFSYDVKMKEKGDIPEGYSVSREKKERFSLILESASTNQTSMYLCASRKTGGRRRNQPQHFGDGTRLSIL.

V and J are TRBV15 and TRBJ1-3; a weak D match, TRBD1 (5 bases). The germline V gene encodes CDR1 LNHNV and CDR2 YYDKDF (reference sequence). This CDR3 is 16 amino acids long. Trimming cost V 7 bases and J 2 bases, with 18 bases left between them. The CDR3 here is CATTRLSRGAGNTIYF. The CDR3 DNA follows: TGTGCCACCACCAGGCTCAGCCGAGGGGCTGGAAACACCATATATTTT. The variable domain in full, with the rest retrieved from reference TRBV15 and TRBJ1-3, is DAMVIQNPRYQVTQFGKPVTLSCSQTLNHNVMYWYQQKSSQAPKLLFHYYDKDFNNEADTPDNFQSRRPNTSFCFLDIRSPGLGDTAMYLCATTRLSRGAGNTIYFGEGSWLTVV.

The chain combines TRBV10-3 with TRBJ2-3; unclear D gene. The ends were cut back, 5 bases at V and 6 bases at J, with 9 bases in the middle. The CDR3 extends over 12 amino acids. The germline gives CDR1 ENHRY, CDR2 SYGVKD. The CDR3 nucleotides are TGTGCCATCAGTCCCCTGCCGGATACGCAGTATTTT. Its translation: CAISPLPDTQYF.

The V gene is TRBV7-9, the J gene TRBJ2-7, with TRBD1 identical over 9 bases. The CDR3 extends over 15 amino acids. V was pared by 1 base and J by 5 bases, with 6 bases of the junction left unmatched. Germline CDR1 and CDR2: SEHNR and FQNEAQ (reference sequence). CDR3 sequence reads: CASSLGTGVVDEQYF. DNA for the CDR3: TGTGCCAGCAGCTTAGGGACAGGGGTTGTTGACGAGCAGTACTTC.

The table lists this clone with a count of one. V is TRBV11-2 and J is TRBJ2-2; 11 nucleotides match TRBD2. CDR3 size: 16 residues. After removal of 5 bases from V and 3 bases from J, the junction contained 5 bases not matched to a gene. Germline V lookup: CDR1 SGHAT, CDR2 FQNNGV. In DNA, the CDR3 is TGTGCCAGCAGCGTTTCTAGCGGGGGGCACACCGGGGAGCTGTTTTTT. Its protein is CASSVSSGGHTGELFF.